This TCR beta chain was recovered during a study of brain metastases from non-small cell lung cancer. V shed 5 bases and J 6 bases; nucleotides not matched to a gene: 4. The CDR3 sequence is 12 residues long. Assay: immunoSEQ multiplex PCR; the TCRdb copy retains only in-frame clones and omits some. Of around 2,000 clones in the sample, 85% were seen once. The sequencing input was tumor-adjacent normal tissue. The rearrangement joins TRBV12-3 or TRBV12-4 to TRBJ2-7, with 7 bases matching TRBD1. This TCR was sampled from a donor at least 40 years old with non-small cell lung cancer. CDR3 bases: TGTGCCAGCAGTCGGGGACAGAGCGAGCAGTACTTC. Residues: CASSRGQSEQYF.